This TCR beta chain was captured by sequencing in a study of T cells in Graves' hyperthyroidism and ophthalmopathy. A few counts support this clonotype. In germline, CDR1 is SGHDT, CDR2 YYEEEE. V gave up 0 bases and J gave up 5 bases; unmatched junction bases: 6. This CDR3 is 15 amino acids long. Researchers amplified the TCR beta CDR3 regions from RNA transcripts. The HTBI set primed first-round TCR CDR3 RT-PCR. One entry per CDR3 protein, called by TCRdb with MiXCR from the multiplex PCR reads. The table lists about 420,000 distinct CDR3 sequences, about an eighth of them singletons. The rearrangement links TRBV5-6 to TRBJ1-1, with TRBD1 matching over 8 bases. This TCR derives from a woman aged 18-29 years with Graves' hyperthyroidism. Source material: blood. CDR3 coding DNA: TGTGCCAGCAGCTTGGCCGGACAGGGAGTAACTGAAGCTTTCTTT. Translated, it gives CASSLAGQGVTEAFF.